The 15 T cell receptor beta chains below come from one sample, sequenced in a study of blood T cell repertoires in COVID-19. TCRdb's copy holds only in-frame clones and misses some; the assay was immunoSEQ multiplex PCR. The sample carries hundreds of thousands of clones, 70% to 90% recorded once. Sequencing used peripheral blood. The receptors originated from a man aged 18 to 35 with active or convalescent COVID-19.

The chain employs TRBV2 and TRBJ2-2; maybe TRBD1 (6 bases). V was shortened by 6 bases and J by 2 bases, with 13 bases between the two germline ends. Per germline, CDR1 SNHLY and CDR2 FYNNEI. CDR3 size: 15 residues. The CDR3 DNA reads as TGTGCCAGCAGAACGGACAGCCTAAACACCGGGGAGCTGTTTTTT. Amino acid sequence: CASRTDSLNTGELFF.

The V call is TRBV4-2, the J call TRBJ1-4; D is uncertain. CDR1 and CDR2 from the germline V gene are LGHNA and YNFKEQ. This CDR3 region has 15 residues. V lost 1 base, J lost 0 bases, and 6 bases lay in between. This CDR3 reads CASSQGQATNEKLFF. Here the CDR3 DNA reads TGTGCCAGCAGCCAAGGGCAGGCAACTAATGAAAAACTGTTTTTT.

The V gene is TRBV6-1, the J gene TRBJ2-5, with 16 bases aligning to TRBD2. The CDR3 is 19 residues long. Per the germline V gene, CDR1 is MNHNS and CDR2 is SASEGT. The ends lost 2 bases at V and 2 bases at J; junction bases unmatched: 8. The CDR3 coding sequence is TGTGCCAGCAGTGAAACCCCTCCGGGACTAGCGGGAGGGCAAGAGACCCAGTACTTC. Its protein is CASSETPPGLAGGQETQYF.

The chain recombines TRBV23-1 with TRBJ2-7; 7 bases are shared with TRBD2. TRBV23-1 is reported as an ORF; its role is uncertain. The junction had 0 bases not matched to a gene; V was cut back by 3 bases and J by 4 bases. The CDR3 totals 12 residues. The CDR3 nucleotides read TGCGCCAGCAGTCACGGGAGGTACGAGCAGTACTTC. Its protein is CASSHGRYEQYF.

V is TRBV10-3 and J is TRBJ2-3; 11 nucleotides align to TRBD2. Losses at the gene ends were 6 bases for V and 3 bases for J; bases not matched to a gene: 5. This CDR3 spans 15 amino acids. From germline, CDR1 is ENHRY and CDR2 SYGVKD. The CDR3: CAISQLAGETDTQYF. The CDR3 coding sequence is TGTGCCATCAGCCAACTAGCGGGAGAGACAGATACGCAGTATTTT.

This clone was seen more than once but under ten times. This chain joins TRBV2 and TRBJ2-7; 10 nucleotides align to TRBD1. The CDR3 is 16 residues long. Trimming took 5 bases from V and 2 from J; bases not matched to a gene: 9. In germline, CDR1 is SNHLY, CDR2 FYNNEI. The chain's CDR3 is CASSRLGQGGAYEQYF. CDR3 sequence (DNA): TGTGCCAGCAGTCGTCTCGGACAGGGGGGTGCCTACGAGCAGTACTTC.

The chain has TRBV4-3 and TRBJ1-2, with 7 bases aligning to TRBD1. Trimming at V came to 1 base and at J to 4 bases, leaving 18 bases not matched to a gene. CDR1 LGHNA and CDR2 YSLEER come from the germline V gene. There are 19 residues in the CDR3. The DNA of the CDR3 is TGCGCCAGCAGCCAAGGGGGGGCGACAGGGCGCCATGAGGGCTATGGCTACACCTTC. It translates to CASSQGGATGRHEGYGYTF.

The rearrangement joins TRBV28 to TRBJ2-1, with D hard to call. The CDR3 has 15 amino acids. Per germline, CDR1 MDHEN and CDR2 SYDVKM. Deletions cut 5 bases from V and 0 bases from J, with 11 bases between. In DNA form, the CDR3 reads TGTGCCAGCAGTCGACTGCTTTCCTCCTACAATGAGCAGTTCTTC. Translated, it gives CASSRLLSSYNEQFF.

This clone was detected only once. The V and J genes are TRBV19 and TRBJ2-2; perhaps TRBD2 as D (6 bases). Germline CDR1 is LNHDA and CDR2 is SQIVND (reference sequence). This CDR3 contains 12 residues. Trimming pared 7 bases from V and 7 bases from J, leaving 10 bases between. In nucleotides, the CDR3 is TGTGCCAGTAAGGAGGGCCACGGGGAGCTGTTTTTT. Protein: CASKEGHGELFF.

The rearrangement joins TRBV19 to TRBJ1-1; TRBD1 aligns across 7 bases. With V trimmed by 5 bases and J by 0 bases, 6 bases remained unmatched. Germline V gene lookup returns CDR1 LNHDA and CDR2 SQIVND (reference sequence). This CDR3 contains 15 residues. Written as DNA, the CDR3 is TGTGCCAGTAGTCCTCCGACAGGGATGAACACTGAAGCTTTCTTT. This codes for CASSPPTGMNTEAFF.

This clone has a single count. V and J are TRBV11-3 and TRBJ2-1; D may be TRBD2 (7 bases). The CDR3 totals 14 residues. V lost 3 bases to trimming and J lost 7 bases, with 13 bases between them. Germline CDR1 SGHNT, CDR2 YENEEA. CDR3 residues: CASSLRGGINEQFF. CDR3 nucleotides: TGTGCCAGCAGCTTGAGGGGGGGGATAAATGAGCAGTTCTTC.

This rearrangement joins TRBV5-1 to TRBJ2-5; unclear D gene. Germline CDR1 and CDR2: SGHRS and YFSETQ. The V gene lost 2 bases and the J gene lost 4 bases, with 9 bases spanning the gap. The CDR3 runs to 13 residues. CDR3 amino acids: CASSFGVGETQYF. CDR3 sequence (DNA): TGCGCCAGCAGCTTCGGAGTAGGAGAGACCCAGTACTTC.

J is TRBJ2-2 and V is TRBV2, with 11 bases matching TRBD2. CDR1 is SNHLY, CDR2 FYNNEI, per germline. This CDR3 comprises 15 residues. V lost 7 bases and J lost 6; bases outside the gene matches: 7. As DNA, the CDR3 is TGTGCCAGCATCTCTCTAGCGGGAGGTGCCGGGGAGCTGTTTTTT. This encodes CASISLAGGAGELFF.

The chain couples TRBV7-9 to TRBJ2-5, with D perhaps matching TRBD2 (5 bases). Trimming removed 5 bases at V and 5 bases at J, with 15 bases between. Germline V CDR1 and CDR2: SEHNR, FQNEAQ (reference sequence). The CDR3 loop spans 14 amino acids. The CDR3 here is CASSAGIGGETQYF. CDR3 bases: TGTGCCAGCAGCGCAGGTATTGGCGGGGAGACCCAGTACTTC.

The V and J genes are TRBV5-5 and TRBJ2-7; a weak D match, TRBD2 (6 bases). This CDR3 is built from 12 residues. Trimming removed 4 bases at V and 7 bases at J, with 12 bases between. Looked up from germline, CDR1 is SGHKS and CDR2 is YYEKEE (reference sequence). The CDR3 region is CASSGTWGEQYF. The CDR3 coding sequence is TGTGCCAGCAGCGGGACTTGGGGGGAGCAGTACTTC.